This TCR beta chain derives from a study of beta chain features in type 1 diabetes (dated 2018 in TCRdb). Background on the whole study: Patients and healthy donors did not differ in mean age, gender distribution, total cell number or subset yield. Regulatory and stem cell-like memory subsets were isolated from only 8 patients and 8 healthy donors, whereas naive and central memory subsets came from all 30 or so donors. In the study, recently diagnosed type 1 diabetes patients and matched healthy donors were compared on the TCRB repertoires of their sorted circulating CD4+ T cell subsets. Across all samples, about 110 million sorted cells were examined, and cell number per subset correlated strongly with RNA yield. Overall study results and their limits: Because small numbers of individuals were included in the HLA sub-analyses, any influence of HLA type on TCRB rearrangement was left unresolved. A moderate but significant shortening of TCRB CDR3 length was observed in type 1 diabetes patients in all four CD4+ subsets. Shorter templates might have been favored by PCR, but patient and control samples were amplified and corrected together, so both groups would have been affected equally by any skew. Naive, central memory and regulatory TCRB repertoires appeared more similar among patients than among healthy donors. Sequencing cDNA rather than genomic DNA could over-represent highly expressing activated cells, although activation and CD3 levels did not differ between groups. At VDJ recombination sites, type 1 diabetes patients had fewer insertions and more deleted nucleotides, which implies abnormalities in thymic rearrangement.

From each donor, a single peripheral blood sample of 90 to 150 mL on average was drawn into heparinised tubes. Using a panel that included CD45RO, CCR7, CD25, CD127, CD95 and CD27, naive, central memory, regulatory and stem cell-like memory CD4+ T cells were sorted on a BD FACSAria II. Every sorted population had a purity above 95%. PBMCs were isolated right away by Lymphoprep density gradient centrifugation and were stained directly, without culture. So that batch effects would be minimized, each experiment stained and sorted samples in pairs, pairing one healthy donor with one patient. The entire amount of isolated RNA was reverse transcribed using the High Capacity cDNA Reverse Transcription Kit, so the sequenced TCRB transcripts were expressed ones. Naive, central memory and regulatory T cell samples underwent deep immunoSEQ sequencing, averaging about 3.57 million total reads per sample. Sorted cells were lysed in RLT buffer and RNA was extracted with DNase-treated RNeasy Micro or Mini kits, depending on cell number. Each cell subset was processed on its own to prevent cross-contamination, while patient and healthy donor samples were processed together. The immunoSEQ multiplex PCR was used to amplify TCRB sequences from cDNA, yielding 87-bp fragments that span the CDR3 region. Amplicons were sequenced on the Illumina HiSeq platform. Regarding the original processing steps: PCR bias was computationally corrected using synthetic template baselines, reads within Hamming distance 2 were collapsed, and singletons that could not be merged were discarded. Reads were aligned against IMGT to assign V, D and J genes, CDR3 length and insertions or deletions at six rearrangement sites. Within each subset, clonotype counts were normalized to sorted cell number, and only after that were true diversity and Gini coefficients computed with the tcR R package. The overlap coefficient, calculated on TCRB nucleotide sequences, was used to measure repertoire sharing. Out-of-frame TCRB sequences from naive cells were analyzed to stand in for the pre-selection repertoire. TCRdb obtained this table from immuneACCESS and retained in-frame rearrangements with V and J assigned. These tables miss some clones; where compared with another copy, unresolved V genes account for less than half of the shortfall, and the remainder is unexplained. Clone size and V and J calls were adopted from that table, with D and trimming inferred from the DNA. The sample table shows 500,000 to 800,000 clones, and about an eighth are seen once. 0.095% to 0.15% of the sample goes to the ten largest clones.

As for this clone: The antigen it recognizes is unknown. Per-base quality was not reported, and no clone a single base away is much larger than it.

The germline V gene (reference sequence) provides CDR1 PRHDT and CDR2 FYEKMQ. Its CDR3 holds 13 amino acids, cysteine through phenylalanine. Of all the DNA, just the CDR3 is kept, 39 bases in frame from base 1. V and J are truncated by 2 bases and 2 bases respectively, leaving an intervening sequence of 6 bases. The rearrangement joined TRBV13 to TRBJ1-2, with the D gene call left open. Input material: naive CD4+ T cells from blood. The cell subset or site label, read with the paper, signifies: true naive CD4+ T cells. This receptor was taken from a man aged 25 to 40 with type 1 diabetes. The bases read TGTGCCAGCAGCTTAAACGGGAACTATGGCTACACCTTC. Its protein product is CASSLNGNYGYTF.